The rows below give T cell receptor beta chains drawn from one sample of a study of lymphopenia after photon versus proton radiotherapy. Method: immunoSEQ multiplex PCR; TCRdb's copy keeps in-frame clones and lacks some. The top ten hold over 1.5% of the sample, which has fewer than 20,000 clones, 80% to 95% seen once. The sequenced sample was peripheral blood, obtained from a patient treated with photon-based radiotherapy. These receptors all come from a woman aged 40 to 55 with cholangiocarcinoma. CDR3s include the opening cysteine and the closing phenylalanine or tryptophan. Each record gives: CDR3 DNA, CDR3 protein, clone size, J gene, V gene, D gene. D genes are given only for firm matches. Expanded clones are given a class, and other clones once, few, many or no size at all.

DNA: TGCGCCAGCAGCTACAACAGGGCCTCTTCCTACGAGCAGTACTTC
CDR3: CASSYNRASSYEQYF
size: NA
J: TRBJ2-7
V: TRBV5-1
D: NA

DNA: TGTGCCAGCAGATCCCAGCGGGAGCGGACCGGGGAGCTGTTTTTT
CDR3: CASRSQRERTGELFF
size: NA
J: TRBJ2-2
V: TRBV7-9
D: TRBD2

DNA: TGTGCCAGCAGTGAAGTTAGCGGGAGGGCCGGGTACAATGAGCAGTTCTTC
CDR3: CASSEVSGRAGYNEQFF
size: NA
J: TRBJ2-1
V: TRBV2
D: TRBD2

DNA: TGTGCCAGCATAATTAGGGGCACTGAAGCTTTCTTT
CDR3: CASIIRGTEAFF
size: NA
J: TRBJ1-1
V: TRBV28
D: NA

DNA: TGTGCCAGCAGCTTGGCCGCGACAGGGAACCACGAGCAGTACTTC
CDR3: CASSLAATGNHEQYF
size: NA
J: TRBJ2-7
V: TRBV5-6
D: TRBD1

DNA: TGTGCCAGCAGCTTCTCTCAGGGATTATCCACTGAAGCTTTCTTT
CDR3: CASSFSQGLSTEAFF
size: NA
J: TRBJ1-1
V: TRBV5-5
D: NA

DNA: TGTGCCAGCAGTTCCGGACAGATACAGGGCTACACCTTC
CDR3: CASSSGQIQGYTF
size: NA
J: TRBJ1-2
V: TRBV7-2
D: NA

DNA: TGTGCCAGCAGTGAGGTGGGGGCCGAGCAGTACTTC
CDR3: CASSEVGAEQYF
size: NA
J: TRBJ2-7
V: TRBV2
D: NA

DNA: TGTGCCAGCAGCCCTGCGGGGGGTTCCTACGAGCAGTACTTC
CDR3: CASSPAGGSYEQYF
size: few
J: TRBJ2-7
V: TRBV9
D: TRBD2

DNA: TGTGCCAGCAGCTTAGAGGTCCCGCGCACAGATACGCAGTATTTT
CDR3: CASSLEVPRTDTQYF
size: NA
J: TRBJ2-3
V: TRBV7-8
D: NA

DNA: TGTGCCAGCAAGGACAGGGCGAATAATTCACCCCTCCACTTT
CDR3: CASKDRANNSPLHF
size: NA
J: TRBJ1-6
V: TRBV11-1
D: TRBD1

DNA: TGTGCCAGCAGTTTACTGGGGGTTACGAATGAGCAGTTCTTC
CDR3: CASSLLGVTNEQFF
size: NA
J: TRBJ2-1
V: TRBV27
D: NA

DNA: TGCAGCGTTGCGAGGGGATCTGAAGCTTTCTTT
CDR3: CSVARGSEAFF
size: NA
J: TRBJ1-1
V: TRBV29-1
D: NA

DNA: TGCAGCGTTGGGGGACTATCCTACAATGAGCAGTTCTTC
CDR3: CSVGGLSYNEQFF
size: once
J: TRBJ2-1
V: TRBV29-1
D: TRBD2

DNA: TGTGCCAGCAGTTTAGGGCAGGGAGGTTCACCCCTCCACTTT
CDR3: CASSLGQGGSPLHF
size: NA
J: TRBJ1-6
V: TRBV28
D: NA

DNA: TGTGCCAGCAGCTTCAGAATCGTCGATGAGCAGTTCTTC
CDR3: CASSFRIVDEQFF
size: NA
J: TRBJ2-1
V: TRBV11-2
D: NA

DNA: TGTGCCAGCAGCGTAGGGCAGCTCAGCTCTGGAAACACCATATATTTT
CDR3: CASSVGQLSSGNTIYF
size: NA
J: TRBJ1-3
V: TRBV9
D: NA

DNA: TGTGCCAGCAGCTACTGGGGGCGCGAGACAGATACGCAGTATTTT
CDR3: CASSYWGRETDTQYF
size: NA
J: TRBJ2-3
V: TRBV7-9
D: NA

DNA: TGTGCCAGCAGTGAATCAGGCGGTGGCTCCTACGAGCAGTACTTC
CDR3: CASSESGGGSYEQYF
size: NA
J: TRBJ2-7
V: TRBV6-1
D: NA

DNA: TGTGCCAGCAGCTTGGACGGGGCTTTCAACGAGCAGTACTTC
CDR3: CASSLDGAFNEQYF
size: NA
J: TRBJ2-7
V: TRBV5-6
D: NA

DNA: TGTGCCAGCAGCTTGACGACCAACTATGGCTACACCTTC
CDR3: CASSLTTNYGYTF
size: NA
J: TRBJ1-2
V: TRBV5-5
D: NA

DNA: TGTGCCAGCGTCTTGAACACTGAAGCTTTCTTT
CDR3: CASVLNTEAFF
size: NA
J: TRBJ1-1
V: TRBV6-6
D: NA

DNA: TGCGCCAGCAGCCTAGCGGGACAGGGCACCCACGAGCAGTACTTC
CDR3: CASSLAGQGTHEQYF
size: NA
J: TRBJ2-7
V: TRBV5-1
D: NA

DNA: TGTGCCAGCAGGGGGACTAGCCAGTACGAGCAGTACTTC
CDR3: CASRGTSQYEQYF
size: NA
J: TRBJ2-7
V: TRBV25-1
D: TRBD2

DNA: TGTGCCAGTAGGGCCGCTGACAGACAGAATAATTCACCCCTCCACTTT
CDR3: CASRAADRQNNSPLHF
size: NA
J: TRBJ1-6
V: TRBV19
D: NA

DNA: TGTGCCTGGAGAGGACAGGGGTATAGGTTTGAGGACACTGAAGCTTTCTTT
CDR3: CAWRGQGYRFEDTEAFF
size: NA
J: TRBJ1-1
V: TRBV30
D: TRBD1

DNA: TGTGCCAGCAGCCAAGAAAGGGGACCGGGGGACAATGAGCAGTTCTTC
CDR3: CASSQERGPGDNEQFF
size: NA
J: TRBJ2-1
V: TRBV14
D: NA

DNA: TGTGCCTGGACCCTAACCCAGAATAATTCACCCCTCCACTTT
CDR3: CAWTLTQNNSPLHF
size: NA
J: TRBJ1-6
V: TRBV30
D: NA

DNA: TGCGCCAGCAGCCAAGAGCACAGGCCCTCTGGAAACACCATATATTTT
CDR3: CASSQEHRPSGNTIYF
size: NA
J: TRBJ1-3
V: TRBV4-3
D: NA

DNA: TGTGCCAGCCGAACTAGCGGGGGCGGGAATGAGCAGTTCTTC
CDR3: CASRTSGGGNEQFF
size: once
J: TRBJ2-1
V: TRBV19
D: TRBD2

DNA: TGCGCCAGCAGCATTCGGGCCTCGCCGATTCTCGGGACTAGCGGGAGCACCGGGGAGCTGTTTTTT
CDR3: CASSIRASPILGTSGSTGELFF
size: NA
J: TRBJ2-2
V: TRBV5-1
D: TRBD2

DNA: TGTGCCAGCAGCCGACTACCACTCCACACAGATACGCAGTATTTT
CDR3: CASSRLPLHTDTQYF
size: NA
J: TRBJ2-3
V: TRBV2
D: NA

DNA: TGTGCCAGCAGGGGGACAGGGTCCACCGGGGAGCTGTTTTTT
CDR3: CASRGTGSTGELFF
size: NA
J: TRBJ2-2
V: TRBV6-1
D: TRBD1

DNA: TGTGCCAGCAGTTACGGCCTGGATGTGGCCCACAATGAGCAGTTCTTC
CDR3: CASSYGLDVAHNEQFF
size: NA
J: TRBJ2-1
V: TRBV6-5
D: NA